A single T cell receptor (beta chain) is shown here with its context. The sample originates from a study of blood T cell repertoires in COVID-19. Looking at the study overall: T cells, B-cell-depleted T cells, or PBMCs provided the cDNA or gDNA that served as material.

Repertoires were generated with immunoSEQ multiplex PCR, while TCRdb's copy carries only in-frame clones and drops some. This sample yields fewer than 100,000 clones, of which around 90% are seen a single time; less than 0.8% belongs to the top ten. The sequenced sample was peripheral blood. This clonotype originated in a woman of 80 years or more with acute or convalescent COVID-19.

CDR3 in amino acids: CASSESQGYGYTF. CDR3 sequence (DNA): TGCGCCAGCAGCGAATCACAGGGGTATGGCTACACCTTC. The chain couples TRBV5-1 to TRBJ1-2; TRBD1 aligns across 7 bases. V shed 4 bases, J shed 5 bases, and the junction held 5 bases outside the gene matches. This CDR3 has 13 residues. Germline CDR1 reads SGHRS; CDR2 reads YFSETQ.